This TCR beta chain was recorded in a study of radiation and T cells in renal cell carcinoma (dated by TCRdb to about 2020). Notes on the research overall: TCR beta sequencing covered approximately 50 samples in total, comprising about 26 tumors and approximately 27 peripheral blood samples. Across all 50 or so samples, 4,016,671 unique CDR3 nucleotide sequences, encoding 2,658,974 unique CDR3 amino acid sequences, were identified. The final blood draw took place at 4 weeks after radiation, the same time as nephrectomy.

Note on this clone: The antigen it recognizes is unknown. The input lacks base qualities; no much larger clone sits a single base away.

Overall results and qualifications from the work: Effects of radiation dose or scheduling on the TCR repertoire could not be addressed with the single-armed trial design. Top tumor clonotypes rose in blood from baseline to 2 weeks post-radiation, then contracted by 4 weeks, suggesting transient expansion of tumor-resident clones. Blood repertoire dynamics were not followed beyond 4 weeks after treatment. Because pretreatment tumor biopsies were not available, the study could not determine whether clonotypes were already present within the tumor at baseline.

Reading the label with the study, this specimen's time point is: blood 4 weeks post-SBRT, at nephrectomy. The label giving this sample's treatment or condition can be read as: 15 Gy SBRT to primary tumor, nephrectomy 4 weeks later. The samples were obtained from a clinical trial, where primary renal cell carcinomas were treated with 15 Gy stereotactic body radiation therapy and then removed by nephrectomy 4 weeks afterward. To follow tumor-enriched clonotypes, peripheral blood was collected serially from radiation-treated patients at baseline and again at 2 weeks and 4 weeks after SBRT. Renal cell carcinoma with clear cell pathology was present in all patients. Genomic DNA for TCR sequencing was prepared using the QIAamp DNA Blood Mini Kit (Qiagen). Samples were included in the analyses only if all quality control checks were passed. Following the manufacturer's recommendations, the immunoSEQ kit was used to generate TCR beta libraries from genomic DNA. To prepare libraries, a first multiplex PCR with proprietary primers was run, followed by a second PCR that added unique barcodes, and a bead cleanup was done after each round. Each sample batch included a kit-provided positive control reaction and a negative control reaction. The final libraries underwent checking on an Agilent 4200 TapeStation D1000 ScreenTape, volumetric pooling, and quantification by qPCR. Sequencing was performed on an Illumina NextSeq500 with a MidOutput 150-cycle cartridge, and 156 Read1 and 15 Index1 cycles were run with kit custom primers. The pooled library was loaded at 0.95 to 1 pM, with a roughly 22% PhiX control spiked in. The authors processed their data as follows. Vendor-processed data were analyzed in R, and a clonotype was defined as all T cells sharing the same CDR3 nucleotide sequence. In the clone abundance analyses, frequencies were normalized to the 10,000 most abundant clones in each sample. Before analysis, public T cell clones were removed, and these numbered fewer than six per sample on average. Tumor-enriched clonotypes and baseline blood-enriched clonotypes were defined as those with an abundance difference of at least 32-fold between compartments. A beta-binomial differential abundance model was applied to find clonotypes that expanded or contracted between blood time points. The Baroni-Urbani and Buser coefficient was used to measure tumor-blood repertoire similarity, and groups were compared with two-tailed Wilcoxon tests in R. The source is immuneACCESS, and TCRdb retained only in-frame sequences with V and J called. Part of the clones is not carried over; for the studies checked, unresolved V genes explain less than half of this, and the remainder is unexplained. The V and J calls and clone size were taken over from that table, and D and trimming were inferred from the DNA. The sample profile shows about 74,000 clones; about 88% of them were found once. The ten largest make up roughly 5.4% of the sample.

In the germline V gene, CDR1 corresponds to SGHVS and CDR2 to FNYEAQ. The CDR3 contains 16 residues, cysteine and phenylalanine counted. Kept here is only the CDR3 DNA, which spans 48 bases and is read in frame from base 1. The germline V end is reduced by 6 bases and the J end by 7 bases; junction bases left unmatched: 12. The sequencing used blood, collected from a patient whose treatment included radiotherapy and nephrectomy. The origin of this receptor is a woman in her 70s with renal cell carcinoma. The rearranged chain carries TRBV7-6 and TRBJ2-1; TRBD1 lines up with 10 middle nucleotides. The sequenced DNA: TGTGCCAGCAGTCTGACAGGGGGCGCCGGGAGGAATGAGCAGTTCTTC. This encodes CASSLTGGAGRNEQFF.